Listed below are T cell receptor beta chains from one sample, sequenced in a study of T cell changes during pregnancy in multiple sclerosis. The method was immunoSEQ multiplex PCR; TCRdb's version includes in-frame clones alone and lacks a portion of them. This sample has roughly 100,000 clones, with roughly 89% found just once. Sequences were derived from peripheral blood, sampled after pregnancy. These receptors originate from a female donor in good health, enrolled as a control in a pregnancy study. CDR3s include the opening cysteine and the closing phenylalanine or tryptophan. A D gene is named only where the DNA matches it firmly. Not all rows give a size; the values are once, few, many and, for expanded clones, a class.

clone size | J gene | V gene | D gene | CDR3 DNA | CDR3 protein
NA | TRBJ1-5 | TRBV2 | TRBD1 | TGTGCCAGCAGTGAGGGACAGGTAAATCAGCCCCAGCATTTT | CASSEGQVNQPQHF
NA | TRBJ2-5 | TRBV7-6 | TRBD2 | TGTGCCAGCAGCTCCGGGACTAGCGGATTCCAAGAGACCCAGTACTTC | CASSSGTSGFQETQYF
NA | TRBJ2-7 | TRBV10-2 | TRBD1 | TGCGCCAGCAGTCCGGACAGGACTCTTACCCCCTACGAGCAGTACTTC | CASSPDRTLTPYEQYF
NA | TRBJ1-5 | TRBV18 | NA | TGTGCCAGCTCATCAACAGGGAATAGCAATCAGCCCCAGCATTTT | CASSSTGNSNQPQHF
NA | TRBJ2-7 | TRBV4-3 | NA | TGCGCCAGCAGCCAAGTACCAGGGTTCTACGAGCAGTACTTC | CASSQVPGFYEQYF
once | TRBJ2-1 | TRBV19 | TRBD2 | TGTGCCAGTAGTATCCTAGCGGGTACCAATGAGCAGTTCTTC | CASSILAGTNEQFF
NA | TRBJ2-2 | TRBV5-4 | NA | TGTGCCAGCAGCTGGGGGGGCGGGGCGAACGGGGAGCTGTTTTTT | CASSWGGGANGELFF
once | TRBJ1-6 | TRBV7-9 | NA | TGTGCCAGCAGCTTAGCGCTTCGGGACAAGAATAATTCACCCCTCCACTTT | CASSLALRDKNNSPLHF
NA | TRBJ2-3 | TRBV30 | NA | TGTGCCTGGAGTGTTGCCCGGGATACGCAGTATTTT | CAWSVARDTQYF
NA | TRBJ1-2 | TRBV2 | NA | TGTGCCAGCAGTTTGGACAGCTCTAACTATGGCTACACCTTC | CASSLDSSNYGYTF
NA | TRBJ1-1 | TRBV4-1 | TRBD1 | TGCGCCAGCAGCTCCGGGACAGGGAACACTGAAGCTTTCTTT | CASSSGTGNTEAFF
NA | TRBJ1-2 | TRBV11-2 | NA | TGTGCCAGCAGCTCCGACCTAGGCCCCGGTAACCCACTCTATGGCTACACCTTC | CASSSDLGPGNPLYGYTF
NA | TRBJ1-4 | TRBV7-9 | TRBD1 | TGTGCCAGCAGCTTAGCCGGGACAGGGTATAATGAAAAACTGTTTTTT | CASSLAGTGYNEKLFF
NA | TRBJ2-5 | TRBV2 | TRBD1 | TGTGCCAGTCGCAGGACAGGGGGAGAGACCCAGTACTTC | CASRRTGGETQYF
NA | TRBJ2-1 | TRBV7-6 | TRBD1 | TGTGCCAGCAGCTTAGGTCGTGGGGACAGGGACTACAATGAGCAGTTCTTC | CASSLGRGDRDYNEQFF
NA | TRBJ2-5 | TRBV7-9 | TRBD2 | TGTGCCAGCAGCTCCGGACTAGCGGGGGGCCGGGAGACCCAGTACTTC | CASSSGLAGGRETQYF
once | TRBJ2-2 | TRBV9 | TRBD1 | TGTGCCAGCAGCGCACGGACAGGGGCTTACACCGGGGAGCTGTTTTTT | CASSARTGAYTGELFF
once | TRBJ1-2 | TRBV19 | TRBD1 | TGTGCCAGTAGTACCTTCCCGCAGGGGGCGCAGGGCTACACCTTC | CASSTFPQGAQGYTF
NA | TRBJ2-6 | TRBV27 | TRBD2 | TGTGCCGCGGGGCGGGGGTTCCTAAGCTCTGGGGCCAACGTCCTGACTTTC | CAAGRGFLSSGANVLTF
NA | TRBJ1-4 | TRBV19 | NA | TGTGCCAGTACCGACAGCGCAACTAATGAAAAACTGTTTTTT | CASTDSATNEKLFF
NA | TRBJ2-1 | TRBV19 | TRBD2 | TGTGCCAGTAGCACCGTGGCCAGGGTCAGCGGGGATGAGCAGTTCTTC | CASSTVARVSGDEQFF
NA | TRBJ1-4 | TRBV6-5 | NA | TGTGCCAGCAGGGCAGACAGAGCAACTAATGAAAAACTGTTTTTT | CASRADRATNEKLFF
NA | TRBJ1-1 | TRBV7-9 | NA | TGTGCCAGCAGCTTAGCGGGCCTTGAAGCTTTCTTT | CASSLAGLEAFF
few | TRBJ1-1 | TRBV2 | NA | TGTGCCATTACCAGGGAGGCGAACACTGAAGCTTTCTTT | CAITREANTEAFF
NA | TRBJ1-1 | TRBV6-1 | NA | TGTGCCAGCGGCAATAAAGACTTGCTCCCTGAAGCTTTCTTT | CASGNKDLLPEAFF
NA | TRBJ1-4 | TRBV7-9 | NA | TGTGCCAGCAGTTCAGGGCTAAGCGGGCAGGAAAAACTGTTTTTT | CASSSGLSGQEKLFF
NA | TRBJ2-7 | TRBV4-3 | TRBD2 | TGCGCCAGCAGCCAAGATCGGGAGGCTCTCTACGAGCAGTACTTC | CASSQDREALYEQYF
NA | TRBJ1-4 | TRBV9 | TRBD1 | TGTGCCAGCAGCCCGAGGACAGGGATGTCTATCGAAAAACTGTTTTTT | CASSPRTGMSIEKLFF
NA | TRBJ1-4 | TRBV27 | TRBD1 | TGTGCCAGCAGTTGGGGACAGGGGAACGGAAAACTGTTTTTT | CASSWGQGNGKLFF
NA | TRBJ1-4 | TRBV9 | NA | TGTGCCAGCAGCGTAGCTGCCGTGCGTAATGAAAAACTGTTTTTT | CASSVAAVRNEKLFF
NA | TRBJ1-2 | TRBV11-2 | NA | TGTGCCAGCAGCTTAGATTTAGGCAGGGTCTATGGCTACACCTTC | CASSLDLGRVYGYTF
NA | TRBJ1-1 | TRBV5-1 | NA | TGCGCCAGCAGCTTGACAGGCCGTTGGGATGAAGCTTTCTTT | CASSLTGRWDEAFF
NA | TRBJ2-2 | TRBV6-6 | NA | TGTGCCAGCAGTTACTTCAGGGGTCCCGGGGAGCTGTTTTTT | CASSYFRGPGELFF
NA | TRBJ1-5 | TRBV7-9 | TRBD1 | TGTGCCAGCAGCTATGGACAGGGCCATCAGCCCCAGCATTTT | CASSYGQGHQPQHF
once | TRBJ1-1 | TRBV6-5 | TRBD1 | TGTGCCAGCAGTTCCGAGACAGGGGTGAACACTGAAGCTTTCTTT | CASSSETGVNTEAFF
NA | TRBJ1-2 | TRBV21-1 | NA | TGTGCCAGCACCCAGCGGGGCTACACCTTC | CASTQRGYTF
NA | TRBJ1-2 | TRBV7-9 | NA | TGTGCCAGCAGCATTACAGAACGCCTCTATGGCTACACCTTC | CASSITERLYGYTF
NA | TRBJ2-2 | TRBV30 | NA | TGTACGGTCCGGGCGAACACCGGGGAGCTGTTTTTT | CTVRANTGELFF
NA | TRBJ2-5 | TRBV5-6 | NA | TGTGCCAGCAGCTTGAGTGTGACAGCCCAAGAGACCCAGTACTTC | CASSLSVTAQETQYF
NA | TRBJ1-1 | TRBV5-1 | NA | TGCGCCAGCAGCCGACTGGAGGGGCGGAGGGCTGAAGCTTTCTTT | CASSRLEGRRAEAFF
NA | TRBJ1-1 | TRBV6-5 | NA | TGTGCCAGCAGGTTGATGGACAGCCGGGGCACTGAAGCTTTCTTT | CASRLMDSRGTEAFF
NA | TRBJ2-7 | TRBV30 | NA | TGTGCCTGGAGTGTAGGGGCTGAGTTCGGGGAGCAGTACTTC | CAWSVGAEFGEQYF
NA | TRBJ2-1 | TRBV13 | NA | TGTGCCAGCAGCACCCGGAGGTCCTCCTACAATGAGCAGTTCTTC | CASSTRRSSYNEQFF
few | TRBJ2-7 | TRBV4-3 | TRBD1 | TGCGCCAGCAGCTCGGGACAGGGGCCCTACGAGCAGTACTTC | CASSSGQGPYEQYF
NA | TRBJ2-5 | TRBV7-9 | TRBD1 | TGTGCCAGCAGCCACCAAGACAGGGGGCGCCAAGAGACCCAGTACTTC | CASSHQDRGRQETQYF
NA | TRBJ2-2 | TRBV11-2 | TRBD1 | TGTGCCAGCAGCCCCCTTAGGGACAGGGTAACCGGGGAGCTGTTTTTT | CASSPLRDRVTGELFF
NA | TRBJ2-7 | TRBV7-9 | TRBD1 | TGTGCCAGCAGCTTAGGGGACAGAGCCTCCTACGAGCAGTACTTC | CASSLGDRASYEQYF
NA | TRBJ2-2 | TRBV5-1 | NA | TGCGCCAGCAGCTTGGGTAGGGGTGACACCGGGGAGCTGTTTTTT | CASSLGRGDTGELFF
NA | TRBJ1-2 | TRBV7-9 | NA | TGTGCCAGCAGCGGGGGGGGACGATCTTATGGCTACACCTTC | CASSGGGRSYGYTF
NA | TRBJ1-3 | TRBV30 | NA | TGTGCCTGGAGTGTACGAGGAACTGGAAACACCATATATTTT | CAWSVRGTGNTIYF
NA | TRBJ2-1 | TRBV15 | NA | TGTGCCACCAGCAGAGAGTATAGCGGTACCTACAATGAGCAGTTCTTC | CATSREYSGTYNEQFF
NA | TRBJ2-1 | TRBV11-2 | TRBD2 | TGTGCCAGCAGCTTAGTATCCCTAGCGGGGGGGAATAGTGAGCAGTTCTTC | CASSLVSLAGGNSEQFF
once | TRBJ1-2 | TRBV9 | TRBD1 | TGTGCCAGCAGGGGGACAGGGAATGATGGCTACACCTTC | CASRGTGNDGYTF
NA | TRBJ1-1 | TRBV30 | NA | TGTGCCTGGACCTCAGGGGACACTGAAGCTTTCTTT | CAWTSGDTEAFF
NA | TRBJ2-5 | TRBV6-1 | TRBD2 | TGTGCCAGCTTTACTAGCGGGCGCCAAGAGACCCAGTACTTC | CASFTSGRQETQYF